A selection of T cell receptor beta chains follows, all from one sample in a study of blood T cell repertoires in COVID-19. TCRdb's table, derived via immunoSEQ multiplex PCR, lists solely in-frame clones and lacks some. The data show 30,000 to 35,000 clones, over 90% seen once. Material: peripheral blood. The receptors come from a human donor in a cohort sampled during active COVID-19. CDR3s include the opening cysteine and the closing phenylalanine or tryptophan. Each record gives: J gene, clone size, D gene, CDR3 length, V gene, CDR3 DNA, CDR3 protein. A D gene is named only where the DNA matches it firmly. Size is omitted from some rows. Given values are once, few, many or a class for expanded clones.

TRBJ1-1 | NA | NA | 14 | TRBV5-6 | TGTGCCAGCAGTCCCGGGACAAAAAACACTGAAGCTTTCTTT | CASSPGTKNTEAFF
TRBJ1-1 | once | TRBD1 | 14 | TRBV5-1 | TGCGCCAGCAGCTTAGACAGGGGGGACACTGAAGCTTTCTTT | CASSLDRGDTEAFF
TRBJ2-7 | NA | TRBD2 | 15 | TRBV11-2 | TGTGCCAGCGGGCAGAATAGCGGGAAAGTCTACGAGCAGTACTTC | CASGQNSGKVYEQYF
TRBJ2-4 | NA | TRBD1 | 15 | TRBV11-2 | TGTGCCAGCAGCTTAGGTTCGACAGGGGAGGACATTCAGTACTTC | CASSLGSTGEDIQYF
TRBJ2-2 | NA | TRBD2 | 12 | TRBV30 | TGTGCCTGGGGACTAGCTATAGGGGAGCTGTTTTTT | CAWGLAIGELFF
TRBJ1-2 | NA | NA | 13 | TRBV25-1 | TGTGCCAGCAGTGAAACAGGTTTTCGGGGCTACACCTTC | CASSETGFRGYTF
TRBJ2-7 | NA | NA | 14 | TRBV28 | TGTGCCAGCATCCACGCCGGGACATCCGACGAGCAGTACTTC | CASIHAGTSDEQYF
TRBJ2-5 | NA | NA | 16 | TRBV7-3 | TGTGCCAGCAGCTTAAACAAGGCGGGACGGCAAGAGACCCAGTACTTC | CASSLNKAGRQETQYF
TRBJ2-5 | NA | TRBD1 | 14 | TRBV5-1 | TGCGCCAGCAGCCCGGGACAGGGAGAAGAGACCCAGTACTTC | CASSPGQGEETQYF
TRBJ2-4 | NA | TRBD2 | 14 | TRBV11-3 | TGTGCCAGCAGCCCGCGGGAGGGGGAAAACATTCAGTACTTC | CASSPREGENIQYF
TRBJ2-1 | NA | TRBD1 | 12 | TRBV7-2 | TGTGCCAGCAGCCTGGGGACAGGGTTTGCGTTCTTC | CASSLGTGFAFF
TRBJ2-4 | NA | TRBD2 | 16 | TRBV15 | TGTGCCACCAGCAGAGCATTAAGGGAGGGGAGCAACATTCAGTACTTC | CATSRALREGSNIQYF
TRBJ1-4 | NA | TRBD1 | 18 | TRBV28 | TGTGCCAGCAGTTCCCCCCCCGGCCCGGGACAGGCAGGTGAAAAACTGTTTTTT | CASSSPPGPGQAGEKLFF
TRBJ1-6 | NA | NA | 15 | TRBV5-8 | TGTGCCAGCAGCTCACAGGGTGTGAGAAATTCACCCCTCCACTTT | CASSSQGVRNSPLHF
TRBJ1-1 | NA | NA | 12 | TRBV19 | TGTGCCAGTAGTAGCCGCGGCACTGAAGCTTTCTTT | CASSSRGTEAFF
TRBJ2-1 | NA | NA | 14 | TRBV2 | TGTGCCAGCGGGCAACCTCTTACCTACAATGAGCAGTTCTTC | CASGQPLTYNEQFF
TRBJ1-4 | NA | NA | 16 | TRBV27 | TGTGCCAGGCCCCAGACCTCGACAGGCCCGAATGAAAAACTGTTTTTT | CARPQTSTGPNEKLFF
TRBJ2-3 | NA | TRBD2 | 17 | TRBV3-1/TRBV3-2 | TGTGCCAGCAGCCAACGGACTAGCGGGACCACCACAGATACGCAGTATTTT | CASSQRTSGTTTDTQYF
TRBJ2-1 | NA | NA | 17 | TRBV6-2/TRBV6-3 | TGTGCCAGCAGTTACGAGAGGTTATTAAGCTCCTACAATGAGCAGTTCTTC | CASSYERLLSSYNEQFF
TRBJ2-2 | NA | NA | 15 | TRBV7-3 | TGTGCCAGCAGCTTAATTAGCGGGAACACCGGGGAGCTGTTTTTT | CASSLISGNTGELFF
TRBJ2-4 | once | NA | 13 | TRBV11-2 | TGTGCCAGCAGCTTAGATTCCGGGAGAGAAAAGTACTTC | CASSLDSGREKYF
TRBJ2-1 | NA | NA | 10 | TRBV20-1 | TGCAGTGCTCAGCGTCGTGAGCAGTTCTTC | CSAQRREQFF
TRBJ2-1 | once | TRBD2 | 15 | TRBV6-5 | TGTGCCAGCAGTCGGGGACTAGCGGGAAGCAATGAGCAGTTCTTC | CASSRGLAGSNEQFF
TRBJ2-5 | NA | TRBD1 | 14 | TRBV27 | TGTGCCAGCAGTTTAGTCGCCAGGGGGGAGACCCAGTACTTC | CASSLVARGETQYF
TRBJ1-4 | NA | TRBD1 | 14 | TRBV28 | TGTGCCAGCAGTAAACAGGGGTTCAATGAAAAACTGTTTTTT | CASSKQGFNEKLFF
TRBJ2-7 | NA | TRBD2 | 20 | TRBV19 | TGTGCCAGTAGTTCGACAGGGGTACTAGCGGGAGCTTCATATAACTACGAGCAGTACTTC | CASSSTGVLAGASYNYEQYF
TRBJ1-4 | NA | NA | 12 | TRBV3-1/TRBV3-2 | TGTGCCAGCAAGGGTGGAGGTGAAAAACTGTTTTTT | CASKGGGEKLFF
TRBJ1-1 | NA | NA | 14 | TRBV5-5 | TGTGCCAGCAGCCATCCCTCCTCGAGGACTGAAGCTTTCTTT | CASSHPSSRTEAFF
TRBJ1-2 | NA | TRBD1 | 17 | TRBV27 | TGTGCCAGCAGTCCGACCGGGGACAGCCATTCTTTCTATGGCTACACCTTC | CASSPTGDSHSFYGYTF
TRBJ2-1 | NA | TRBD2 | 15 | TRBV4-2 | TGTGCCAGCAGCTATCCCCCTAGCGGGGAGAATGAGCAGTTCTTC | CASSYPPSGENEQFF
TRBJ2-3 | NA | TRBD2 | 17 | TRBV27 | TGTGCCAGCAGTTTTGTCTTTGGGGAGGGCGGCACAGATACGCAGTATTTT | CASSFVFGEGGTDTQYF
TRBJ1-2 | NA | NA | 11 | TRBV7-9 | TGTGCCAGCAGCCCCGACCGGGGGACCACCTTC | CASSPDRGTTF
TRBJ2-7 | NA | NA | 13 | TRBV5-6 | TGTGCCAGCAGCTTCGGGAGCTCCTACGAGCAGTACTTC | CASSFGSSYEQYF
TRBJ1-1 | NA | TRBD1 | 12 | TRBV28 | TGTGCCACCGGACAGGGGGCAACTGAAGCTTTCTTT | CATGQGATEAFF
TRBJ1-2 | few | NA | 13 | TRBV7-9 | TGTGCCAGCAGCTTAGGTCTAAACTATGGCTACACCTTC | CASSLGLNYGYTF
TRBJ2-1 | NA | TRBD2 | 16 | TRBV29-1 | TGCAGCGTTTCCCCTTACACTAGCGGGAGCGGCCATGAGCAGTTCTTC | CSVSPYTSGSGHEQFF
TRBJ2-7 | NA | NA | 14 | TRBV3-1/TRBV3-2 | TGTGCCAGCAGCCAAGATAGGCGACACTACGAGCAGTACTTC | CASSQDRRHYEQYF
TRBJ1-2 | NA | NA | 10 | TRBV6-2/TRBV6-3 | TGTGCCAGCAGTTCAGGGGGCTACACCTTC | CASSSGGYTF
TRBJ1-3 | NA | NA | 14 | TRBV28 | TGTGCCAGCAGTAGACAGAGCTCTGGAAACACCATATATTTT | CASSRQSSGNTIYF
TRBJ2-7 | NA | TRBD1 | 14 | TRBV18 | TGTGCCAGCTTCTCTGGGACAGTCTCCTACGAGCAGTACTTC | CASFSGTVSYEQYF
TRBJ2-1 | NA | TRBD2 | 14 | TRBV15 | TGTGCCACCAGCAGAGTCGAGACTAGCAGTGAGCAGTTCTTC | CATSRVETSSEQFF
TRBJ2-6 | NA | NA | 15 | TRBV27 | TGTGCCAGCAGTCCTCACAAGTCCGGGGCCAACGTCCTGACTTTC | CASSPHKSGANVLTF
TRBJ2-7 | NA | TRBD2 | 14 | TRBV20-1 | TGCAGTGCTAGTCGTGGACTAGCGGACTACGAGCAGTACTTC | CSASRGLADYEQYF
TRBJ2-5 | NA | TRBD2 | 14 | TRBV6-6 | TGTGCCAGCACCTCGGGAGGGCCTGGGGAGACCCAGTACTTC | CASTSGGPGETQYF
TRBJ1-6 | NA | NA | 16 | TRBV4-1 | TGCGCCAGCAGCCCAGGGGCGGCGGGGGGAAATTCACCCCTCCACTTT | CASSPGAAGGNSPLHF
TRBJ2-5 | NA | NA | 12 | TRBV11-2 | TGTGCCAGCAGCTTAGTCCGGGAGACCCAGTACTTC | CASSLVRETQYF
TRBJ1-1 | NA | NA | 13 | TRBV7-9 | TGTGCCAGCAGCTTAGGCGGACAGCTTGAAGCTTTCTTT | CASSLGGQLEAFF
TRBJ2-7 | NA | NA | 13 | TRBV9 | TGTGCCAGCAGCGCCCCCGGCTCCTACGAGCAGTACTTC | CASSAPGSYEQYF
TRBJ1-1 | NA | TRBD1 | 15 | TRBV5-1 | TGCGCCAGCAGCTTAACGACAGGGTTGGGCACTGAAGCTTTCTTT | CASSLTTGLGTEAFF
TRBJ2-7 | NA | TRBD2 | 16 | TRBV7-3 | TGTGCCAGCAGCTTATCCGGGGGGAGAATCCCCTACGAGCAGTACTTC | CASSLSGGRIPYEQYF
TRBJ2-7 | NA | TRBD1 | 18 | TRBV18 | TGTGCCAGCTCACCACTACCCGACAGGGCTTCTCTCTCCTACGAGCAGTACTTC | CASSPLPDRASLSYEQYF
TRBJ1-2 | NA | NA | 13 | TRBV23-1 | TGCGCCAGCAGGGGCAGCTTTAACTATGGCTACACCTTC | CASRGSFNYGYTF